Following are 12 T cell receptor beta chains from one sample sequenced in a study of human thymus T cells (dated by TCRdb to the early 2020s). Library prep was done by the immunoSEQ multiplex PCR assay. TCRdb provides this immuneACCESS table in a form limited to in-frame rearrangements. Some clones are lacking; in checked studies, under half of them reflect an unresolved V gene, and why the rest are absent is not known. This sample lists some 44,000 clones; roughly 94% were detected once. Roughly 0.16% of the sample rests with the top ten. Sequenced input: blood. The receptor source for this set is a girl less than two years old with a congenital heart defect but otherwise immunologically healthy.

This rearrangement joins TRBV18 to TRBJ2-7; TRBD1 might be the D (5 bases). V was pared by 3 bases and J by 5 bases, with 5 bases between. The CDR3 extends over 11 amino acids. Germline V lookup: CDR1 KGHSH, CDR2 LQKENI. CDR3 residues: CASSPGHEQYF. CDR3 nucleotide sequence: TGTGCCAGCTCACCGGGGCACGAGCAGTACTTC.

The CDR3 bases are TGTGCCAGCAGTCCCCCCGGGTCGAGAACCGGCTACACCTTC. The encoded protein is CASSPPGSRTGYTF. J is TRBJ1-2 and V is TRBV28, with D uncertain. This CDR3 is built from 14 residues. Between the trimmed V and J ends, which lost 5 bases and 8 bases, there was a span of 18 bases. Germline V CDR1 and CDR2: MDHEN, SYDVKM.

This rearrangement joins TRBV18 to TRBJ2-7; D is ambiguous. CDR3 length: 13 residues. Germline CDR1 reads KGHSH; CDR2 reads LQKENI. V was cut by 3 bases and J by 1 base, with 7 bases left in between. CDR3 sequence (DNA): TGTGCCAGCTCACCGTCCTCGTCCTACGAGCAGTACTTC. Its translation: CASSPSSSYEQYF.

The V call is TRBV5-1, the J call TRBJ2-5; the D gene is possibly TRBD1 (5 bases). The V gene lost 0 bases and the J gene lost 1 base, with 10 bases spanning the gap. From germline, CDR1 is SGHRS and CDR2 YFSETQ. The CDR3 has 15 residues. The CDR3 DNA is TGCGCCAGCAGCTTGGACAGGATCGTCCAAGAGACCCAGTACTTC. It codes for CASSLDRIVQETQYF.

The chain combines TRBV10-3 with TRBJ2-7; D possibly matches TRBD1 or TRBD2 (5 bases each). The germline V and J ends were trimmed by 3 bases and 6 bases, with 24 bases remaining between them. CDR1 and CDR2 from the germline V gene are ENHRY and SYGVKD. The length of the CDR3 is 17 residues. The CDR3 spells CAISDLPGPSRGGEQYF. For the CDR3, the DNA is TGTGCCATCAGTGACCTCCCGGGACCCTCTAGAGGAGGCGAGCAGTACTTC.

This clone was found once. At one end, the junction sequence differs from germline, possibly due to a read error. The chain employs TRBV6-5 and TRBJ1-2; the D is unclear. Germline assignment: CDR1 MNHEY and CDR2 SVGAGI. CDR3 size: 13 residues. The CDR3 here is CASSYLDGVRVAF. The CDR3 DNA reads TGTGCCAGCAGTTACCTAGACGGGGTGAGAGTAGCCTTC.

The chain is built from TRBV19 and TRBJ2-7; 10 nucleotides agree with TRBD1. The ends lost 7 bases at V and 3 bases at J; junction bases unmatched: 9. The CDR3 loop spans 15 amino acids. Germline V gives CDR1 LNHDA, CDR2 SQIVND (reference sequence). In DNA form, the CDR3 reads TGTGCCAGTACTCCGGGACAGGGGCTTAACTACGAGCAGTACTTC. As protein: CASTPGQGLNYEQYF.

The chain uses TRBV6-5 and TRBJ2-7; D remains ambiguous. CDR1 and CDR2 from the germline V gene are MNHEY and SVGAGI. The CDR3 loop spans 12 amino acids. The V end was cut by 2 bases, the J end by 1 base, with 3 bases between. This CDR3 is CASSYPSYEQYF. Written as DNA, the CDR3 is TGTGCCAGCAGTTACCCTTCCTACGAGCAGTACTTC.

The gene calls are TRBV19 and TRBJ1-1; TRBD1 aligns across 9 bases. Per the germline V gene, CDR1 is LNHDA and CDR2 is SQIVND (reference sequence). The CDR3 contains 14 residues. V lost 3 bases, J lost 7 bases, and 6 bases stayed unmatched. The CDR3 sequence: CASSIRDRAVEAFF. DNA for the CDR3: TGTGCCAGTAGTATTCGGGACAGGGCGGTTGAAGCTTTCTTT.

This clone has more than one count but fewer than ten. This chain links TRBV7-9 with TRBJ1-4; D unclear. The CDR3 runs to 16 residues. Germline V gene data show CDR1 as SEHNR and CDR2 as FQNEAQ (reference sequence). V lost 5 bases and J lost 5, with 18 bases in between. CDR3 DNA sequence: TGTGCCAGCAGCATTAGCCCCGAACTGACGAATGAAAAACTGTTTTTT. Residues: CASSISPELTNEKLFF.

This chain uses TRBV5-4 with TRBJ2-5; 10 bases agree with TRBD2. V was clipped by 1 base and J by 3 bases; unmatched bases: 0. This CDR3 has 14 residues. The germline V gene encodes CDR1 SGHNT and CDR2 YYREEE (reference sequence). Here the CDR3 reads CASSLTSGKETQYF. In DNA, the CDR3 is TGTGCCAGCAGCTTGACTAGCGGGAAAGAGACCCAGTACTTC.

The rearrangement links TRBV5-4 to TRBJ2-3; 11 bases map to TRBD2. The trim removed 6 bases at V and 1 base at J, leaving 13 bases unmatched. The CDR3 is made up of 18 amino acids. The germline CDR1 and CDR2 sequences are SGHNT and YYREEE (reference sequence). CDR3 sequence reads: CASTVTSGRWVGTDTQYF. CDR3 DNA sequence: TGTGCCAGCACCGTAACTAGCGGGAGATGGGTTGGCACAGATACGCAGTATTTT.